This TCR beta chain originates from a study of regulatory T cells in long-lasting Graves disease. Time point here: newly diagnosed GD, antithyroid drugs for less than 3 months. Scientists built the TCR library using RNA that was extracted from PBMCs. There are many counts of this clonotype. iRepertoire HTBI primers and Arm-PCR of CDR3 regions built TCR beta libraries. TCRdb re-analysed the multiplex PCR reads in MiXCR, keeping a single row per CDR3 protein. The table records approximately 400,000 distinct CDR3 sequences, just under 15% of them present only once. V gave up 0 bases and J gave up 4 bases, with 16 bases separating them. CDR1 is MNHNY and CDR2 is SVGAGI in the germline V gene (reference sequence). This CDR3 region has 16 residues. These data also formed part of another study, on T cells in Graves' hyperthyroidism and ophthalmopathy.

The sequence came from a woman aged 30 to 39 with Graves disease. This material consisted of peripheral blood mononuclear cells (PBMCs), taken at new diagnosis, from a patient treated with antithyroid drugs. This chain links TRBV6-6 with TRBJ2-7; D may match TRBD1 or TRBD2 (5 bases each). CDR3 in amino acids: CASSYSSRDDRYEQYF. CDR3 coding DNA: TGTGCCAGCAGTTACTCGAGTAGGGACGATAGGTACGAGCAGTACTTC.